This TCR beta chain was documented in a study of breast tumors, draining lymph nodes, adjacent tissues. Trimming at V came to 5 bases and at J to 2 bases, leaving 7 bases not matched to a gene. The CDR3 has 17 amino acids. Germline V gene sequence: CDR1 MNHEY, CDR2 SVGEGT. Axillary draining lymph nodes of breast cancer patients supplied the node samples. Via MiXCR, TCRdb re-called the multiplex PCR reads, giving one row per CDR3 protein. The data contain some 170,000 distinct CDR3 sequences, around 35% of them singletons. Notes on the study in general: Tumor T cell lymph node origin was a supported hypothesis, not proven. Tumor TCR diversity was below lymph nodes but above nontumor tissue.

This clonotype occurred a few times. Its target is not known. This TCR derives from a female donor with breast cancer. Some clones in this sample may be carry-over from other donors' samples. Input material: axillary lymph node tissue. The rearrangement joins TRBV6-2 or TRBV6-3 to TRBJ2-3; 13 bases match TRBD2. CDR3 nucleotide sequence: TGTGCCAGCAGTCACCCGGGACTAGCGGGATACACAGATACGCAGTATTTT. Encoded protein: CASSHPGLAGYTDTQYF.